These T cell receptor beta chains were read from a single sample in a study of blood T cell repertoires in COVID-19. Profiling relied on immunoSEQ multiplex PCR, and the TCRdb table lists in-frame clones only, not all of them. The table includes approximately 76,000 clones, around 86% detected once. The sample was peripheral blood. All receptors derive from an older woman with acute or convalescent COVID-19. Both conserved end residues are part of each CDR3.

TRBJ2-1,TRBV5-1,CASRPTGGQGDNEQFF
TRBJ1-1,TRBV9,CASSQVTQNTEAFF
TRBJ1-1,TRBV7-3,CASSLSPGNTEAFF
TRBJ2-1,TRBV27,CASWDRVNEQFF
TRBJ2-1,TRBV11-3,CASSSYASGGPSYNEQFF
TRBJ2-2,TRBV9,CASSVLAGGPVGELFF
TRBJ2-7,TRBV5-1,CASSLSRGGDYEQYF
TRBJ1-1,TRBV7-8,CASSPGTANTEAFF
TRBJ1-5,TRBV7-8,CASSFGQGAGQPQHF
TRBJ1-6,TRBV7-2,CASSLGRNSPLHF
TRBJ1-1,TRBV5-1,CASSLGAGNTEAFF
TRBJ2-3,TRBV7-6,CASSLGPADTQYF
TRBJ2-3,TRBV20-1,CSAPAGTQYF
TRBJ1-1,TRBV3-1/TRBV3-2,CASSPGLTTEAFF
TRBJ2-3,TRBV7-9,CASSPKASGTDTQYF
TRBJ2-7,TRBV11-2,CASSLAAGPAYEQYF
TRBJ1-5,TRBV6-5,CASKAGGRSNQPQHF
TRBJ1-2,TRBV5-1,CASSDRTNYGYTF
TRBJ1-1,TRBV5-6,CASSLDRGKNTEAFF
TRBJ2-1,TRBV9,CASSVGYGIGDNEQFF
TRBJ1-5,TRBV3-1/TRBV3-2,CASSQAGSNQPQHF
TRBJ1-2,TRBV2,CASSRDRGRVGYTF